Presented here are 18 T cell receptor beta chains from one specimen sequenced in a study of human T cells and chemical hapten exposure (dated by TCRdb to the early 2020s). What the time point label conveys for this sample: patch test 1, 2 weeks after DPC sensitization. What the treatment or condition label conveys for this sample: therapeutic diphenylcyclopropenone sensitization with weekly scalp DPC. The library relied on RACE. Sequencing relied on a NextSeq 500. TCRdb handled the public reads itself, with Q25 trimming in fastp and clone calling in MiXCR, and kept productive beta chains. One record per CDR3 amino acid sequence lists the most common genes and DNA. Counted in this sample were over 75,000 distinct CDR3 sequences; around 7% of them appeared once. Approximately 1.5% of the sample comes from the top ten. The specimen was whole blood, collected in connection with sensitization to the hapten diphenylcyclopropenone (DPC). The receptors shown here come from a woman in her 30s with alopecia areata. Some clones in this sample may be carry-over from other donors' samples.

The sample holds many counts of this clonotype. CDR3 coding DNA: TGTGCCAGCAGTCCCCGGACGAGAGCCACCGGGGAGCTGTTTTTT. Protein sequence: CASSPRTRATGELFF. The chain recombines TRBV6-1 with TRBJ2-2; D gene uncertain. Trimming removed 5 bases at V and 4 bases at J, with 14 bases between. The CDR3 loop spans 15 amino acids. The germline V gene has CDR1 MNHNS and CDR2 SASEGT.

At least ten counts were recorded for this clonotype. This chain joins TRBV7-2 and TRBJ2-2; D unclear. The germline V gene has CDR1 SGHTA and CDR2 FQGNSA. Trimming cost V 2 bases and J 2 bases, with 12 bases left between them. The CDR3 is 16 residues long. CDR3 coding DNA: TGTGCCAGCAGCTTATTTGGGGTCACCAACACCGGGGAGCTGTTTTTT. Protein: CASSLFGVTNTGELFF.

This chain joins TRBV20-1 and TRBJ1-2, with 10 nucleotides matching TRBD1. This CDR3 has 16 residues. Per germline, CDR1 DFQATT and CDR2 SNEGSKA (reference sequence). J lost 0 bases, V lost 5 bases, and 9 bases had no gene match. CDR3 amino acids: CSADPDRGAANYGYTF. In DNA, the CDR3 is TGCAGTGCTGACCCGGACAGGGGGGCAGCTAACTATGGCTACACCTTC.

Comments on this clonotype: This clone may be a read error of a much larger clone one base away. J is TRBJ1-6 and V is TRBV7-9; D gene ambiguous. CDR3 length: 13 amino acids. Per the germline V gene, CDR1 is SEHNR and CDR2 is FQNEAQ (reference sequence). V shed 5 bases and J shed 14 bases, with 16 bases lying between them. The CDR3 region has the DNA TGTGCCAGCAGCCTAAATACTTTTGAGGCCCTCCACTTT. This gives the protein CASSLNTFEALHF.

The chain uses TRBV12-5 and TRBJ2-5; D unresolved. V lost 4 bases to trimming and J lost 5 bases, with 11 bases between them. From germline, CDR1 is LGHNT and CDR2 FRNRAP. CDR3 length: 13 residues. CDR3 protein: CASGSTSWETQYF. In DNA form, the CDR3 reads TGTGCTAGTGGTTCAACGTCGTGGGAGACCCAGTACTTC.

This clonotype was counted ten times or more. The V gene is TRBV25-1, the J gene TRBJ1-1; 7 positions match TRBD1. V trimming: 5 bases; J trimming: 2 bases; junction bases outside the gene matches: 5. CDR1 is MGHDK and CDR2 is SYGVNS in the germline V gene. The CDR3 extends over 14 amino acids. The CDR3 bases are TGTGCCAGCAGTCAGCAGGGGGGAAACACTGAAGCTTTCTTT. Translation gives CASSQQGGNTEAFF.

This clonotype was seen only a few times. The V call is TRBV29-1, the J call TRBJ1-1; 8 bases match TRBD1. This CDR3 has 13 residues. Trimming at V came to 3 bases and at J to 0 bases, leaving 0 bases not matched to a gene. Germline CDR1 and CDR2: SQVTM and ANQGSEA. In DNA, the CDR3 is TGCAGCGTTGAGACAGGGGTGAACACTGAAGCTTTCTTT. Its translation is CSVETGVNTEAFF.

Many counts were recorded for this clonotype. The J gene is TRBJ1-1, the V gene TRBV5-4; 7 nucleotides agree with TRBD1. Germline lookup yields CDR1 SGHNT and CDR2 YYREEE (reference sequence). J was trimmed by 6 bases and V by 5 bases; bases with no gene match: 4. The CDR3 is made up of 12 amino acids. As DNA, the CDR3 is TGTGCCAGCAGGGGGACAGCCCCTGAAGCTTTCTTT. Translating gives CASRGTAPEAFF. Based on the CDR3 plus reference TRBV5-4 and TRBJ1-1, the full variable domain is ETGVTQSPTHLIKTRGQQVTLRCSSQSGHNTVSWYQQALGQGPQFIFQYYREEENGRGNFPPRFSGLQFPNYSSELNVNALELDDSALYLCASRGTAPEAFFGQGTRLTVV.

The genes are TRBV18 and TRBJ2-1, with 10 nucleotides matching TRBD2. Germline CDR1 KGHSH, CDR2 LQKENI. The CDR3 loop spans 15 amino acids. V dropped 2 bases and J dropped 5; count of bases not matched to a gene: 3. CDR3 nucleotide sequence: TGTGCCAGCTCACCAGTAGCGGGGGGCCACAATGAGCAGTTCTTC. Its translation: CASSPVAGGHNEQFF.

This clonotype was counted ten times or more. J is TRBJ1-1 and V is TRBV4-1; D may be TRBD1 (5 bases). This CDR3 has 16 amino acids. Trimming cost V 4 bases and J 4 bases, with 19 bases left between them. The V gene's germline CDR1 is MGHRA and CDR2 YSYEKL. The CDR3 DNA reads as TGCGCCAGCAGCCTTGGATGGCGGGACGACATCACTGAAGCTTTCTTT. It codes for CASSLGWRDDITEAFF.

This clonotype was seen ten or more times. As DNA, the CDR3 is TGTGCCAGCAGCCAAGATGGTCAGGGAGTGTACAATGAGCAGTTCTTC. This sequence encodes CASSQDGQGVYNEQFF. The chain couples TRBV3-1 to TRBJ2-1; D may correspond to TRBD1 or TRBD2 (5 bases each). The V gene lost 0 bases and the J gene lost 4 bases, with 13 bases spanning the gap. The CDR3 extends over 16 amino acids. CDR1 is LGHDT and CDR2 is YNNKEL in the germline V gene (reference sequence).

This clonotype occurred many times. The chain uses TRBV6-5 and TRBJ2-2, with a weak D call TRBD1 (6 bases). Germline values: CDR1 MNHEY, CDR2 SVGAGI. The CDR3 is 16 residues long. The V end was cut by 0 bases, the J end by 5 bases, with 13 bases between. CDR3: CASSYSMTGGTGELFF. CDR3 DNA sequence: TGTGCCAGCAGTTACTCGATGACAGGAGGAACCGGGGAGCTGTTTTTT.

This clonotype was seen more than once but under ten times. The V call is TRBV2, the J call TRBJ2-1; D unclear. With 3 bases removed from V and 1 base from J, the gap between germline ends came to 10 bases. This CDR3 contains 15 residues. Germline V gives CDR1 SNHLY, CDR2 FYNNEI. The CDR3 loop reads CASSDAAASYNEQFF. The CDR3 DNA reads TGTGCCAGCAGTGATGCGGCTGCATCCTACAATGAGCAGTTCTTC.

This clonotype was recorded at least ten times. The CDR3 nucleotides read TGTGCCAGCAGAATAACAGTTTCCTACGAGCAGTACTTC. Protein sequence: CASRITVSYEQYF. The J gene is TRBJ2-7, the V gene TRBV6-1; D ambiguous. CDR1 MNHNS and CDR2 SASEGT come from the germline V gene. The V end was cut by 6 bases, the J end by 1 base, with 10 bases between. CDR3 length: 13 amino acids.

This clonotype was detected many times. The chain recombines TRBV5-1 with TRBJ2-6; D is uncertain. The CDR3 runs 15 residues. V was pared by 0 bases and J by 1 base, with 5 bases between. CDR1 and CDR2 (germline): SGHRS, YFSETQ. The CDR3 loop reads CASSLGSSGANVLTF. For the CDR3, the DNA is TGCGCCAGCAGCTTGGGGAGTTCTGGGGCCAACGTCCTGACTTTC.

CDR3 residues: CAISEGRNTEAFF. The DNA for the CDR3 is TGTGCCATCAGTGAGGGGCGGAACACTGAAGCTTTCTTT. The rearrangement links TRBV10-3 to TRBJ1-1; unclear D gene. This CDR3 has 13 residues. V lost 2 bases and J lost 1, with 5 bases in between. The germline gives CDR1 ENHRY, CDR2 SYGVKD.

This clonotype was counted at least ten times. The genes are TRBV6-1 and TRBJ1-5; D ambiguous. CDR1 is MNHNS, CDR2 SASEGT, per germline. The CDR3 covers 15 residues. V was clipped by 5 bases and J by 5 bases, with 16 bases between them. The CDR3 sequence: CASSPRVRSDQPQHF. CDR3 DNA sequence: TGTGCCAGCAGTCCCCGGGTCCGGTCGGATCAGCCCCAGCATTTT.

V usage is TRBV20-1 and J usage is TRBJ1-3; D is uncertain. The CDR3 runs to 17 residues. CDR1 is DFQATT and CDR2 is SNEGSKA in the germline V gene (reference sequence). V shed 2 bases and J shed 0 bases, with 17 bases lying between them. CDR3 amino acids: CSARPLSSVGSGNTIYF. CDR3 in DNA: TGCAGTGCTAGACCCCTCTCTAGCGTCGGCTCTGGAAACACCATATATTTT.